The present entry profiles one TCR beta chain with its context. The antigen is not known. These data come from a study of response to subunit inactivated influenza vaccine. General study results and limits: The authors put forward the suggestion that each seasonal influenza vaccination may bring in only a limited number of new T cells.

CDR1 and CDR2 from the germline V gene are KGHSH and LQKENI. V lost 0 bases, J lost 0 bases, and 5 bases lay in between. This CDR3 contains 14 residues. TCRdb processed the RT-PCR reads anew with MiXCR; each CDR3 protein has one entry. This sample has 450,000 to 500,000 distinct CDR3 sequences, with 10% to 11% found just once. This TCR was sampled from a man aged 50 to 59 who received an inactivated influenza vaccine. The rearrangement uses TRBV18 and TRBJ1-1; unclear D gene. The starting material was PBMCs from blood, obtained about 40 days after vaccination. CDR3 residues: CASSPPWLNTEAFF. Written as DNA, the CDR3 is TGTGCCAGCTCACCACCGTGGCTGAACACTGAAGCTTTCTTT.